The subject of this entry is one T cell receptor beta chain. The data belong to a study of OX40 agonist ivuxolimab in advanced cancers. Study in general: Earlier anti-PD-1, anti-PD-L1 or anti-CTLA-4 therapy was permitted; over 35% had received some.

Method: immunoSEQ multiplex PCR; TCRdb's copy keeps in-frame clones and lacks some. The sample carries about 19,000 clones, just under 80% recorded once. The specimen comprised CD4+ or CD8+ T cells sorted from blood, sampled in a trial of the OX40 agonist ivuxolimab. The sequence was collected from an adult with an advanced solid tumor such as melanoma, head and neck, liver or kidney cancer.

CDR3 DNA sequence: TGTGCCAGCAGTGAAAGGGGACGCCCGAACACCGGGGAGCTGTTTTTT. This codes for CASSERGRPNTGELFF. The chain joins TRBV6-1 to TRBJ2-2; tentatively, D is TRBD1 or TRBD2 (5 bases each). The V end was cut by 2 bases, the J end by 0 bases, with 10 bases between. This CDR3 is 16 amino acids long. Per the germline V gene, CDR1 is MNHNS and CDR2 is SASEGT.